These 5 T cell receptor beta chains were all obtained from the same sample, sequenced in a study of shared clonotypes between healthy human individuals. The protocol was immunoSEQ multiplex PCR, while the TCRdb copy is restricted to in-frame clones and leaves out a portion. Of approximately 2.4 million clones in the sample, around 95% are singletons; the top ten hold around 0.13%. Sequenced input: naive CD4+ T cells sorted from blood. Subset given: CD45RA+ positively selected. The receptor set was obtained from a man younger than 30 in good health.

This chain joins TRBV6-1 and TRBJ1-4; D not certain. Trimming stripped 7 bases from V and 0 bases from J, with 12 bases between. CDR3 size: 15 residues. The germline gives CDR1 MNHNS, CDR2 SASEGT. The CDR3 loop is CASTGASATNEKLFF. CDR3 bases: TGTGCCAGCACCGGAGCGTCAGCAACTAATGAAAAACTGTTTTTT.

The chain joins TRBV5-1 to TRBJ2-7; TRBD2 agrees at 10 bases. The CDR3 is 17 residues long. J gave up 0 bases and V 0 bases, and 6 bases lay outside the gene matches. Germline assignment: CDR1 SGHRS and CDR2 YFSETQ. The CDR3 DNA follows: TGCGCCAGCAGCTTGGATTCGGCTAGCGGGAGCTCCTACGAGCAGTACTTC. Translated: CASSLDSASGSSYEQYF.

The chain combines TRBV7-2 with TRBJ1-3, with D possibly being TRBD1 (6 bases). The V gene's germline CDR1 is SGHTA and CDR2 FQGNSA. Trimming pared 1 base from V and 1 base from J, leaving 14 bases between. The CDR3 has 17 residues. CDR3 region: CASSLVAAGVSGNTIYF. CDR3 DNA sequence: TGTGCCAGCAGCTTAGTCGCGGCAGGGGTTTCTGGAAACACCATATATTTT.

The CDR3 loop reads CVRGVGEKLFF. The CDR3 DNA sequence: TGTGTTCGAGGGGTGGGTGAAAAACTGTTTTTT. This rearrangement joins TRBV27 to TRBJ1-4; weak D call: TRBD1 (5 bases). The CDR3 is made up of 11 amino acids. Germline CDR1 reads MNHEY; CDR2 reads SMNVEV (reference sequence).

The V and J genes are TRBV9 and TRBJ2-1; D might be TRBD1 or TRBD2, each matching 7 bases. Germline V gene lookup returns CDR1 SGDLS and CDR2 YYNGEE. Trimming removed 4 bases at V and 9 bases at J, with 23 bases between. The CDR3 extends over 16 amino acids. For the CDR3, the DNA is TGTGCCAGCAGCCCCCAGGGGGGGGGCGCGAGAAGTGAGCAGTTCTTC. Translated: CASSPQGGGARSEQFF.